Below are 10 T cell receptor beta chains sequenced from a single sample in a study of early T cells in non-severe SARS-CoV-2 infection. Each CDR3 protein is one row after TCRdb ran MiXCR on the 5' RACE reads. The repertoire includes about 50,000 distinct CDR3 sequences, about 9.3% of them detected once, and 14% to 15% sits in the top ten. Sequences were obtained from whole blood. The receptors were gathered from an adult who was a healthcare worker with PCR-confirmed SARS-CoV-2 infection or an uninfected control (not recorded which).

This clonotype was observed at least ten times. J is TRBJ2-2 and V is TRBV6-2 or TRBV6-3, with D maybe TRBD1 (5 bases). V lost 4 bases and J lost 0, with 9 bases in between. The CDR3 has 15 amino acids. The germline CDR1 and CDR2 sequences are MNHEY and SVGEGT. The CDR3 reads CASSLETANTGELFF. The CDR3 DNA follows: TGTGCCAGCAGTTTGGAGACAGCGAACACCGGGGAGCTGTTTTTT.

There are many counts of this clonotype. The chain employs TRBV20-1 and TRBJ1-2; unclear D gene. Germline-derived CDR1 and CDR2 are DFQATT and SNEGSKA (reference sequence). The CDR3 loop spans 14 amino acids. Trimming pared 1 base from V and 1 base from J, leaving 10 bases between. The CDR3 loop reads CSARAETSNYGYTF. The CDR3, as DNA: TGCAGTGCTAGAGCGGAGACAAGTAACTATGGCTACACCTTC.

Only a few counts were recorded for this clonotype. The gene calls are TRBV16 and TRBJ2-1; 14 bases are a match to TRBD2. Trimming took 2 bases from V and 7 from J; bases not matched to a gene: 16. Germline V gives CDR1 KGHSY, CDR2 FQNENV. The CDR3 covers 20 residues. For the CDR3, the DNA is TGTGCCAGCAGCCAAATGGGGACTAGCGGGAGTGCGACGCTTAGGAATGAGCAGTTCTTC. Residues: CASSQMGTSGSATLRNEQFF.

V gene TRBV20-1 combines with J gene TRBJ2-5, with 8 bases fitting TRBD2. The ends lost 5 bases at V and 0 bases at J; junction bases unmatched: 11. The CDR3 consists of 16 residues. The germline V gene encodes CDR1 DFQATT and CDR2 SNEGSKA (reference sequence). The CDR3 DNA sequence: TGCAGTGCTCCCCTGGGTAGTAGCGGGAACCAAGAGACCCAGTACTTC. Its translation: CSAPLGSSGNQETQYF.

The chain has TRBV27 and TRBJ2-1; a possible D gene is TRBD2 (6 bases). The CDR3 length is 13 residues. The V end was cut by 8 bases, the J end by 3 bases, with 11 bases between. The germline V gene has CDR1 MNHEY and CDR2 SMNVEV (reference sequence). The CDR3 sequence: CASGRSGYNEQFF. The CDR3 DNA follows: TGTGCCAGCGGGCGTAGCGGCTACAATGAGCAGTTCTTC.

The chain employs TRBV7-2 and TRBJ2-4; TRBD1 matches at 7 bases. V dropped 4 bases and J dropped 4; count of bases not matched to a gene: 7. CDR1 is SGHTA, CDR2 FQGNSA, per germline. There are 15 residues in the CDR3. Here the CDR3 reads CASSSYRGEKNIQYF. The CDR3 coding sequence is TGTGCCAGCAGCTCCTACAGGGGCGAAAAAAACATTCAGTACTTC.

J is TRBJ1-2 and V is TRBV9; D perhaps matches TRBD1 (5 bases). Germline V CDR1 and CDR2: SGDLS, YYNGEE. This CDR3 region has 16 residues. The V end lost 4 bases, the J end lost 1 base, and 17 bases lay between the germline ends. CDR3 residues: CASSPTLSGGNYGYTF. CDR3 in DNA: TGTGCCAGCAGCCCCACTCTATCCGGGGGTAACTATGGCTACACCTTC.

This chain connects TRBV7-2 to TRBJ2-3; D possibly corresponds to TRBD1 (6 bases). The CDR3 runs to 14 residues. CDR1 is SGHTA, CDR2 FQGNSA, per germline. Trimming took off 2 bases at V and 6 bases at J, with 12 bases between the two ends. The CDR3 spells CASSLLRRGDTQYF. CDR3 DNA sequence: TGTGCCAGCAGCTTATTACGCAGGGGTGATACGCAGTATTTT.

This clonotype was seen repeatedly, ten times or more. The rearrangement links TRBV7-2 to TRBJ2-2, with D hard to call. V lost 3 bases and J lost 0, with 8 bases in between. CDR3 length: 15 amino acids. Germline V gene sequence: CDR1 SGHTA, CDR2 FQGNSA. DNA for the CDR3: TGTGCCAGCAGCTTTATCCGGGCGAACACCGGGGAGCTGTTTTTT. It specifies CASSFIRANTGELFF.

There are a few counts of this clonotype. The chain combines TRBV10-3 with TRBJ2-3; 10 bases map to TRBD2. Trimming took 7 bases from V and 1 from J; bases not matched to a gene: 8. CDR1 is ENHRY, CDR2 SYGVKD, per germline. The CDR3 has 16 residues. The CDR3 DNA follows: TGTGCCATCAAGGAATACGGGACTAGCGGCACAGATACGCAGTATTTT. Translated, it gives CAIKEYGTSGTDTQYF.